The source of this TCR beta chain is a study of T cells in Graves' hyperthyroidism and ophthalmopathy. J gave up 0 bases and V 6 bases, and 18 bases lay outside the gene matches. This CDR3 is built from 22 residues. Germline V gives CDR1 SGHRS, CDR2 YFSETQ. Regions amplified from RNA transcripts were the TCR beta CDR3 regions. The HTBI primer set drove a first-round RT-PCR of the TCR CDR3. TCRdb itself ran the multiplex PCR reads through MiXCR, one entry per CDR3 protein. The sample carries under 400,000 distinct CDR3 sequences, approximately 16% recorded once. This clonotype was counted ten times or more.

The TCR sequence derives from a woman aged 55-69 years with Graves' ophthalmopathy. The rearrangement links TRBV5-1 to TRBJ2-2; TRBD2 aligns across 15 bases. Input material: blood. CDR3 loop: CASTPRGPAGLAGGPNTGELFF. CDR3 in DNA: TGCGCCAGCACTCCAAGGGGCCCGGCCGGACTAGCGGGAGGGCCGAACACCGGGGAGCTGTTTTTT.